What follows describes a single T cell receptor beta chain. The data belong to a study of blood T cell repertoires in COVID-19. As for the study in general: Researchers got acute and convalescent COVID-19 samples from the United States, Italy and Spain. T cells, B-cell-depleted T cells, or PBMCs provided the cDNA or gDNA that served as material.

Trimming at V came to 5 bases and at J to 1 base, leaving 9 bases not matched to a gene. Germline values: CDR1 SGHVS, CDR2 FQNEAQ. The length of the CDR3 is 19 residues. Seattle patients were enrolled during active infection and followed longitudinally. As originally analysed: Amplification with reference gene primers provided the estimates of nucleated cell counts. Profiled with immunoSEQ multiplex PCR; TCRdb holds only in-frame clones, not every one. The V and J calls and the clone size are those of that table, but D and trimming were determined from the DNA. The sample carries roughly 150,000 clones, roughly 86% recorded once.

This receptor was identified in a woman at least 80 years old with COVID-19, enrolled during active disease. What was sequenced was peripheral blood. This chain links TRBV7-8 with TRBJ2-1, with TRBD2 matching 15 bases. The CDR3 protein is CASSPWGLAGGESYNEQFF. CDR3 in DNA: TGTGCCAGCAGCCCCTGGGGACTAGCGGGAGGTGAGTCCTACAATGAGCAGTTCTTC. Filled out from reference TRBV7-8 and TRBJ2-1, the complete variable domain reads GAGVSQSPRYKVAKRGQDVALRCDPISGHVSLFWYQQALGQGPEFLTYFQNEAQLDKSGLPSDRFFAERPEGSVSTLKIQRTQQEDSAVYLCASSPWGLAGGESYNEQFFGPGTRLTVL.